Following are 8 T cell receptor beta chains from one sample sequenced in a study of control samples from healthy donors and cancer patients. Assay: immunoSEQ multiplex PCR; the TCRdb copy retains only in-frame clones and omits some. The table shows about 160,000 clones, with 70% to 90% occurring only once. Material for sequencing was blood. These TCRs come from a man aged 25 to 40 in good health.

The chain is built from TRBV18 and TRBJ2-1, with D tentatively TRBD1 or TRBD2 (6 bases each). There are 14 residues in the CDR3. Germline V gene sequence: CDR1 KGHSH, CDR2 LQKENI. V lost 5 bases and J lost 6, with 14 bases in between. The CDR3 bases are TGTGCCAGCTCAAACAATGGGGGGCCCAATGAGCAGTTCTTC. It translates to CASSNNGGPNEQFF.

V is TRBV7-9 and J is TRBJ2-7, with 7 nucleotides matching TRBD2. Germline values: CDR1 SEHNR, CDR2 FQNEAQ (reference sequence). Trimming removed 2 bases from V and 6 bases from J; junction bases left unmatched: 10. This CDR3 comprises 15 residues. The CDR3 bases are TGTGCCAGCAGCTTAATGCGCTTAGAGCGGGGCGAGCAGTACTTC. Translation: CASSLMRLERGEQYF.

V and J are TRBV24-1 and TRBJ2-7; D remains ambiguous. Trimming took 0 bases from V and 7 from J, leaving 9 bases between them. Germline V gene lookup returns CDR1 KGHDR and CDR2 SFDVKD. The CDR3 totals 13 residues. The CDR3 is CATSDLQDGEQYF. CDR3 DNA: TGTGCCACCAGTGATTTGCAAGACGGGGAGCAGTACTTC.

The chain has TRBV28 and TRBJ1-6; D is unclear. Germline lookup yields CDR1 MDHEN and CDR2 SYDVKM. The V end was cut by 2 bases, the J end by 8 bases, with 10 bases between. The CDR3 loop spans 14 amino acids. The CDR3 DNA sequence: TGTGCCAGCAGTTTAATTGAGGTAGATTCACCCCTCCACTTT. Translated: CASSLIEVDSPLHF.

The genes are TRBV11-2 and TRBJ1-1; D may be TRBD1 (6 bases). V shed 7 bases and J shed 2 bases, with 17 bases lying between them. This CDR3 is 15 amino acids long. Germline assignment: CDR1 SGHAT and CDR2 FQNNGV. CDR3 amino acids: CASTPRGRGNTEAFF. CDR3 nucleotides: TGTGCCAGCACCCCCAGGGGTCGGGGAAACACTGAAGCTTTCTTT.

The V call is TRBV6-5, the J call TRBJ1-5; D may be TRBD1 (6 bases). V lost 6 bases to trimming and J lost 1 base, with 13 bases between them. The CDR3 contains 15 residues. Germline CDR1 MNHEY, CDR2 SVGAGI. The CDR3 here is CASRNRAESNQPQHF. CDR3 DNA: TGTGCCAGCAGGAACAGGGCGGAGAGCAATCAGCCCCAGCATTTT.

The V call is TRBV21-1, the J call TRBJ2-1; TRBD2, as called in the table, went unchecked against the DNA. TRBV21-1 is recorded as a pseudogene. CDR3 length: 20 residues. The CDR3 reads CASSGVWGLAGGPGSNEQFF. The CDR3 DNA reads as TGTGCCAGCAGCGGCGTTTGGGGACTAGCGGGGGGGCCGGGAAGTAATGAGCAGTTCTTC.

In DNA, the CDR3 is TGTGCCAGTAGTATGCAGAGCAATCAGCCCCAGCATTTT. Its protein product is CASSMQSNQPQHF. The chain combines TRBV19 with TRBJ1-5; D remains unclear. Germline CDR1 is LNHDA and CDR2 is SQIVND (reference sequence). CDR3 length: 13 amino acids. V was shortened by 3 bases and J by 1 base, with 4 bases between the two germline ends.